Detailed here is one T cell receptor (beta chain). Germline V CDR1 and CDR2: SGHVS, FQNEAQ. Trimming removed 0 bases from V and 1 base from J; junction bases left unmatched: 7. CDR3 length: 17 residues. This sample is drawn from a study of spatial heterogeneity in lung cancer. The presence of a unique molecular identifier marked each TCR cDNA molecule. TCRdb recomputed calls from the 5' RACE reads with MiXCR, one row per CDR3 protein. This sample has 40,000 to 55,000 distinct CDR3 sequences, with around 15% found just once. Time point of the sample: sample taken at primary tumor resection. No cells were sorted before sequencing. The whole RNA sequenced was extracted from tumor, nontumor lung or frozen PBMC.

Material: PBMCs, obtained at surgery. The sequence was collected from a male donor with early-stage non-small cell lung cancer. This chain links TRBV7-8 with TRBJ2-5; TRBD2 matches 8 bases. The CDR3 sequence is CASSLAGLAGSQETQYF. The CDR3 DNA is TGTGCCAGCAGCTTAGCCGGGCTAGCGGGCTCCCAAGAGACCCAGTACTTC.